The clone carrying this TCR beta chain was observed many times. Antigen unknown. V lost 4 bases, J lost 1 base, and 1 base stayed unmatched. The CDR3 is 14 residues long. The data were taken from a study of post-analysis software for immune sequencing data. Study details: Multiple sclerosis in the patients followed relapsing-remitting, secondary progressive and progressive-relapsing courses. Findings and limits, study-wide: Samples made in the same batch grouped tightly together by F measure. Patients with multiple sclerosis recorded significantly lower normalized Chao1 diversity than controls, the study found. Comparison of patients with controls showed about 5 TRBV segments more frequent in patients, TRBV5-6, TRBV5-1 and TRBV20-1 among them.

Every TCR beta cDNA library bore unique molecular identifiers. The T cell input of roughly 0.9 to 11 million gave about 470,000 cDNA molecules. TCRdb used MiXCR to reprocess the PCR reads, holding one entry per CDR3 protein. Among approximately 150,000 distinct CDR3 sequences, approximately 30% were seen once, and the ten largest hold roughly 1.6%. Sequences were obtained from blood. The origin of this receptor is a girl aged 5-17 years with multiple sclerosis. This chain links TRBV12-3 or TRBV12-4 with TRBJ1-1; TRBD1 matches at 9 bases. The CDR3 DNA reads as TGTGCCAGCAGTTGGGACAGGGAGAACACTGAAGCTTTCTTT. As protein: CASSWDRENTEAFF.